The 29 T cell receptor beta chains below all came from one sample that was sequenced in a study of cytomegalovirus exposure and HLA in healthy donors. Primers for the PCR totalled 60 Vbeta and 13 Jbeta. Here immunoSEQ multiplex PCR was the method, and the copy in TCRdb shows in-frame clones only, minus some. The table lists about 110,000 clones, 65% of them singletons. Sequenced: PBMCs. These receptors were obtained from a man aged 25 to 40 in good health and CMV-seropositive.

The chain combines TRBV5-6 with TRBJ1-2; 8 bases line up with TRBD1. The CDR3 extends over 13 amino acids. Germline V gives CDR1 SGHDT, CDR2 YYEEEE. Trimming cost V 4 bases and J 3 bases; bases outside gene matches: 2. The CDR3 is CASSLDRDYGYTF. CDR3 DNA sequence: TGTGCCAGCAGCCTGGACAGGGACTATGGCTACACCTTC.

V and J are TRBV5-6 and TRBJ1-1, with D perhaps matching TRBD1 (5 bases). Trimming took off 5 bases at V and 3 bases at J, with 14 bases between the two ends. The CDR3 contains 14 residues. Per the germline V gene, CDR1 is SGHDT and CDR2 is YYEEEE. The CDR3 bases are TGTGCCAGCAGTTTGCGGGGGATTGACACTGAAGCTTTCTTT. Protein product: CASSLRGIDTEAFF.

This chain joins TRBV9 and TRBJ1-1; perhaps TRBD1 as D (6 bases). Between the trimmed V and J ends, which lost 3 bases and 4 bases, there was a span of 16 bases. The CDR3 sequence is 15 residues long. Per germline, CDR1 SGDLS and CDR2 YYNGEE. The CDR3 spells CASSGGGQGITEAFF. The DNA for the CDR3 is TGTGCCAGCAGCGGGGGGGGGCAGGGGATCACTGAAGCTTTCTTT.

Here the CDR3 DNA reads TGCGCCAGCAGCAACCTACAGGGCCTCGTGACAGATACGCAGTATTTT. It yields the protein CASSNLQGLVTDTQYF. The J gene is TRBJ2-3, the V gene TRBV5-1; a possible D gene is TRBD1 (6 bases). Germline CDR1 is SGHRS and CDR2 is YFSETQ. The CDR3 has 16 amino acids. Trimming left V 4 bases short and J 3 bases short, with 18 bases between.

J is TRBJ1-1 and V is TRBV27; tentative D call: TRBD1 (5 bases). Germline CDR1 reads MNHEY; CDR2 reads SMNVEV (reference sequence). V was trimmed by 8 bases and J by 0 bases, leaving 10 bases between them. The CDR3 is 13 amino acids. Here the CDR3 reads CASGDSMNTEAFF. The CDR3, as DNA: TGTGCCAGCGGAGACAGCATGAACACTGAAGCTTTCTTT.

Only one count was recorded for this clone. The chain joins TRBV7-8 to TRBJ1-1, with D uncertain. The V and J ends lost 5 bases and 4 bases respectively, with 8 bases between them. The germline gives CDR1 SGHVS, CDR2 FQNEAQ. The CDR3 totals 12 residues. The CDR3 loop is CASSERVTEAFF. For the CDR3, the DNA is TGTGCCAGCAGCGAGCGGGTCACTGAAGCTTTCTTT.

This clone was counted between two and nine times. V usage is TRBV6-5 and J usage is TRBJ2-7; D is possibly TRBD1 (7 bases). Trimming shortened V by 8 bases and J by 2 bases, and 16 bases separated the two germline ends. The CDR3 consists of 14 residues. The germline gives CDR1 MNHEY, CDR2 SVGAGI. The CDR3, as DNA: TGTGCCAGCTCGCGGGACAGTACAACCTACGAGCAGTACTTC. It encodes CASSRDSTTYEQYF.

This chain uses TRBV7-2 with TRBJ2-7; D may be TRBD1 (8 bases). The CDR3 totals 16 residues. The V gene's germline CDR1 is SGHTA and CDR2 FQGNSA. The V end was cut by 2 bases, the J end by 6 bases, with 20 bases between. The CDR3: CASSLSLTGGGFEQYF. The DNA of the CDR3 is TGTGCCAGCAGCTTATCACTTACAGGGGGAGGGTTCGAGCAGTACTTC.

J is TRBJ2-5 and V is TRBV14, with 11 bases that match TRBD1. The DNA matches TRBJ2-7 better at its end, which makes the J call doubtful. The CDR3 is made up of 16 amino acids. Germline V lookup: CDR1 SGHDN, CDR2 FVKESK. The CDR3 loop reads CASSSGVGTGGYEQYF. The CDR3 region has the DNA TGTGCCAGCAGCTCTGGGGTTGGGACAGGGGGCTACGAGCAGTACTTC.

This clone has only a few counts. The CDR3 here is CASRLSSGRNSPLHF. Written as DNA, the CDR3 is TGCGCCAGCAGATTGTCGTCAGGGCGGAATTCACCCCTCCACTTT. This chain uses TRBV5-1 with TRBJ1-6; D perhaps matches TRBD1 (5 bases). Germline CDR1 reads SGHRS; CDR2 reads YFSETQ. The CDR3 loop spans 15 amino acids. Trimming left V 5 bases short and J 7 bases short, with 16 bases between.

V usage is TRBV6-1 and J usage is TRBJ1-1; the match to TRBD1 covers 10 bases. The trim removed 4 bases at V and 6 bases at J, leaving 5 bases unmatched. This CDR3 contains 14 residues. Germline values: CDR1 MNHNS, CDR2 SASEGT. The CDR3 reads CASSGGTGVSEAFF. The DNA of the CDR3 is TGTGCCAGCAGTGGAGGGACAGGGGTATCTGAAGCTTTCTTT.

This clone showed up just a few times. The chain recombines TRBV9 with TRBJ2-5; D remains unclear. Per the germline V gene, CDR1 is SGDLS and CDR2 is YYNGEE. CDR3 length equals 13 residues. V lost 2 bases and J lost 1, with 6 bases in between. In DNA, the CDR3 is TGTGCCAGCAGCGTTCCTCCCCAAGAGACCCAGTACTTC. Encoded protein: CASSVPPQETQYF.

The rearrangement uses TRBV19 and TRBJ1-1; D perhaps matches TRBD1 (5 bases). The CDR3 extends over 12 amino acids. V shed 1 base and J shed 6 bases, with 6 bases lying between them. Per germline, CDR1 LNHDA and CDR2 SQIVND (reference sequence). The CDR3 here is CASSIVGAEAFF. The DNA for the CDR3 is TGTGCCAGTAGTATAGTAGGGGCTGAAGCTTTCTTT.

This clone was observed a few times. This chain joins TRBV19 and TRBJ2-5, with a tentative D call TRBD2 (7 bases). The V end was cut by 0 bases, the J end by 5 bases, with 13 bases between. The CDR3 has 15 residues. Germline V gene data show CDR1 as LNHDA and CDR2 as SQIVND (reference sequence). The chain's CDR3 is CASSIDAGAPETQYF. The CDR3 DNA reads TGTGCCAGTAGTATAGACGCGGGGGCCCCGGAGACCCAGTACTTC. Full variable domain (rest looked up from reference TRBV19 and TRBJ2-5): DGGITQSPKYLFRKEGQNVTLSCEQNLNHDAMYWYRQDPGQGLRLIYYSQIVNDFQKGDIAEGYSVSREKKESFPLTVTSAQKNPTAFYLCASSIDAGAPETQYFGPGTRLLVL.

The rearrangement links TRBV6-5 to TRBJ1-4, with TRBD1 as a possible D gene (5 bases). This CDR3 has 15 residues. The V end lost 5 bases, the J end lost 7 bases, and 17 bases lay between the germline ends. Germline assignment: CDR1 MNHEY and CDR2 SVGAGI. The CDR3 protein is CASSTPGGRGEKLFF. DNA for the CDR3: TGTGCCAGCAGTACCCCCGGGGGAAGGGGTGAAAAACTGTTTTTT.

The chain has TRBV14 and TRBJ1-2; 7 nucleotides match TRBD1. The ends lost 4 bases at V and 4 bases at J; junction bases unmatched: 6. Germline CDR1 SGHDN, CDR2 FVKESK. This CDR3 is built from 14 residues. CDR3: CASSPGQPGYGYTF. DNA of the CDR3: TGTGCCAGCAGCCCGGGACAGCCGGGCTATGGCTACACCTTC.

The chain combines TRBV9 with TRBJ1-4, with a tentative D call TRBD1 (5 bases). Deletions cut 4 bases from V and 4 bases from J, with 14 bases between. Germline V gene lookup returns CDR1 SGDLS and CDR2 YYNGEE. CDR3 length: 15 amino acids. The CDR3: CASSYGTVSNEKLFF. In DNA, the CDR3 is TGTGCCAGCAGCTACGGGACTGTCAGTAATGAAAAACTGTTTTTT.

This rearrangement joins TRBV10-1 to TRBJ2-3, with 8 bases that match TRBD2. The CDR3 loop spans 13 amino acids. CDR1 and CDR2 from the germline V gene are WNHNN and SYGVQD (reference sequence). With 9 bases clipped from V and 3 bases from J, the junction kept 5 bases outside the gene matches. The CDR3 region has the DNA TGCGCCAGTGCGGGGGGCTCGACAGATACGCAGTATTTT. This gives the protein CASAGGSTDTQYF.

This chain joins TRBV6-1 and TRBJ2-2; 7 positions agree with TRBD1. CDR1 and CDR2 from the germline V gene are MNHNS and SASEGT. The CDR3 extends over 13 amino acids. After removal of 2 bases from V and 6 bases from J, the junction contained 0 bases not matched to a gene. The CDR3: CASSEQGAGELFF. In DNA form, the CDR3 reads TGTGCCAGCAGTGAACAGGGGGCCGGGGAGCTGTTTTTT.

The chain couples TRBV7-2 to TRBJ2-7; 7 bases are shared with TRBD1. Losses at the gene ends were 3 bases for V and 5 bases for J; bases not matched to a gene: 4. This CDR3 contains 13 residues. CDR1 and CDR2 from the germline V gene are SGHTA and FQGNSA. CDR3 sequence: CASSFRQGNEQYF. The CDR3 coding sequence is TGTGCCAGCAGCTTCAGACAGGGTAACGAGCAGTACTTC.

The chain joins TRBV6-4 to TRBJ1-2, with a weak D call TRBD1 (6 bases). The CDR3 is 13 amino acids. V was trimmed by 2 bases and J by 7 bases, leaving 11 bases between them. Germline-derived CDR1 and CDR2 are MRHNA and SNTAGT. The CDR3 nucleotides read TGTGCCAGCAGTGACCAGGGGCTAGGTGGCTACACCTTC. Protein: CASSDQGLGGYTF.

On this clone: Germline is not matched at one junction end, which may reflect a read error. This CDR3 is CASSSGSGNTIYF. The CDR3 region has the DNA TGTGCTAGCAGCTCGGGCTCTGGAAACACCATATATTTT. The V call is TRBV7-7, the J call TRBJ1-3; D gene ambiguous. Germline V CDR1 and CDR2: SSHAT, FNYEAQ (reference sequence). The CDR3 is made up of 13 amino acids. Full variable domain (missing parts from reference TRBV7-7 and TRBJ1-3): GAGVSQSPRYKVTKRGQDVTLRCDPISSHATLYWYQQALGQGPEFLTYFNYEAQPDKSGLPSDRFSAERPEGSISTLTIQRTEQRDSAMYRCASSSGSGNTIYFGEGSWLTVV.

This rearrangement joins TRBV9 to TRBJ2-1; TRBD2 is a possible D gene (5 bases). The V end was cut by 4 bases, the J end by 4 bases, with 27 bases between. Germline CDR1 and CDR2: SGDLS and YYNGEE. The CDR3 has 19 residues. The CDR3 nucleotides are TGTGCCAGCAGCATCCCTGGCGGCCCACAAGAGGGAATATACAATGAGCAGTTCTTC. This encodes CASSIPGGPQEGIYNEQFF.

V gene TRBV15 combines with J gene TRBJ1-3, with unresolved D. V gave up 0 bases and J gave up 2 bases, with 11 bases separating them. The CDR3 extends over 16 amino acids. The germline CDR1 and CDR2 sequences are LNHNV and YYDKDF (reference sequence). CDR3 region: CATSRDNSGAGNTIYF. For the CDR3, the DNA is TGTGCCACCAGCAGAGATAACTCCGGGGCTGGAAACACCATATATTTT.

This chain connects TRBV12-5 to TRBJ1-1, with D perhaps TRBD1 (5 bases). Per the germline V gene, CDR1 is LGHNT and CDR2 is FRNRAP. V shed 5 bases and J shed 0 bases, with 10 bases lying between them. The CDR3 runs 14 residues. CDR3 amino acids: CASGTGLMNTEAFF. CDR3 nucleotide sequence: TGTGCTAGTGGTACGGGACTCATGAACACTGAAGCTTTCTTT.

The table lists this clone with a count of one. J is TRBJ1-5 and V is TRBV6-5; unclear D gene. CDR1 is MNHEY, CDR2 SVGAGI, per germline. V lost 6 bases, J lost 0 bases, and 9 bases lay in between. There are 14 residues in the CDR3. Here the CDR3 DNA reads TGTGCCAGCAGCACGCTCAGTAGCAATCAGCCCCAGCATTTT. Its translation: CASSTLSSNQPQHF.

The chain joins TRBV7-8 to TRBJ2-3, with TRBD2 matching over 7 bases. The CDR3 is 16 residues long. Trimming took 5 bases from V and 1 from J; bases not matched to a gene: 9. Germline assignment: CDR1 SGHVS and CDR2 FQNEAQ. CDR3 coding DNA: TGTGCCAGCAGCCCCCACGGGCTAGCGGGCACAGATACGCAGTATTTT. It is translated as CASSPHGLAGTDTQYF.

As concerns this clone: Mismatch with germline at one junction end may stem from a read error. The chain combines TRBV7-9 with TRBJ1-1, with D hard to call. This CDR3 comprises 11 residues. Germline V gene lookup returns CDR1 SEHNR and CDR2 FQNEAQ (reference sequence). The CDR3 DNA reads TGTTCCAGCCTATTGAACACTGAAGCTTTCTTT. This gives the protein CSSLLNTEAFF. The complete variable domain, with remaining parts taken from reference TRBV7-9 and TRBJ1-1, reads DTGVSQNPRHKITKRGQNVTFRCDPISEHNRLYWYRQTLGQGPEFLTYFQNEAQLEKSRLLSDRFSAERPKGSFSTLEIQRTEQGDSAMYLCSSLLNTEAFFGQGTRLTVV.

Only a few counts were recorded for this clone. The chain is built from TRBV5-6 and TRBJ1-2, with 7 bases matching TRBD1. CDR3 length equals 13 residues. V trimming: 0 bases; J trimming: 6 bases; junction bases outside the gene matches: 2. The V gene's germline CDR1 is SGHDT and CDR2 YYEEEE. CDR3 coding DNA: TGTGCCAGCAGCTTGGTTACAGGGGATGGCTACACCTTC. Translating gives CASSLVTGDGYTF.